The 18 T cell receptor beta chains below come from one sample, sequenced in a study of cytomegalovirus exposure and HLA in healthy donors. PCR was performed using 60 Vbeta and 13 Jbeta primers. Clones were sequenced by immunoSEQ multiplex PCR, and TCRdb holds only the in-frame ones, with some missing. This table holds fewer than 200,000 clones, more than 65% found once. Source material: PBMCs. These receptors were collected from a woman aged 45-60 years in good health and CMV-seronegative.

This chain connects TRBV9 to TRBJ2-5; D might be TRBD2 (7 bases). This CDR3 contains 14 residues. Germline assignment: CDR1 SGDLS and CDR2 YYNGEE. Trimming removed 0 bases at V and 10 bases at J, with 16 bases between. CDR3 nucleotide sequence: TGTGCCAGCAGCGTAGACTTGGGGGGGGCCGACCAGTACTTC. Translation gives CASSVDLGGADQYF.

The chain links TRBV6-6 to TRBJ2-7, with D perhaps matching TRBD2 (6 bases). With 6 bases removed from V and 2 bases from J, the gap between germline ends came to 20 bases. Per germline, CDR1 MNHNY and CDR2 SVGAGI (reference sequence). This CDR3 is 16 amino acids long. The CDR3 DNA reads as TGTGCCAGCAGCCCAGGATACACGGGAGCCGCCTACGAGCAGTACTTC. The encoded protein is CASSPGYTGAAYEQYF.

The genes are TRBV6-6 and TRBJ2-2, with D unclear. Per germline, CDR1 MNHNY and CDR2 SVGAGI (reference sequence). This CDR3 spans 14 amino acids. The V end was cut by 7 bases, the J end by 2 bases, with 11 bases between. Written as DNA, the CDR3 is TGTGCCAGCAAGGTTGACTTAAACACCGGGGAGCTGTTTTTT. It translates to CASKVDLNTGELFF.

This chain joins TRBV28 and TRBJ1-3; D uncertain. This CDR3 comprises 14 residues. CDR1 and CDR2 from the germline V gene are MDHEN and SYDVKM. Trimming pared 3 bases from V and 3 bases from J, leaving 9 bases between. The CDR3 loop reads CASSFSVFGNTIYF. In DNA form, the CDR3 reads TGTGCCAGCAGTTTTAGTGTTTTTGGAAACACCATATATTTT.

The chain combines TRBV6-5 with TRBJ2-7, with 8 bases aligning to TRBD1. Germline CDR1 and CDR2: MNHEY and SVGAGI. Losses at the gene ends were 2 bases for V and 3 bases for J; bases not matched to a gene: 6. The CDR3 runs 15 residues. In DNA, the CDR3 is TGTGCCAGCAGTTACACCGGGACAGGACACTACGAGCAGTACTTC. Its translation: CASSYTGTGHYEQYF.

The chain has TRBV7-2 and TRBJ2-5; a possible D gene is TRBD1 (5 bases). Germline assignment: CDR1 SGHTA and CDR2 FQGNSA. This CDR3 has 14 amino acids. The ends were cut back, 2 bases at V and 5 bases at J, with 12 bases in the middle. CDR3 protein: CASSLLPGQETQYF. CDR3 sequence (DNA): TGTGCCAGCAGCTTACTTCCAGGGCAGGAGACCCAGTACTTC.

This clone was counted only a few times. J is TRBJ1-1 and V is TRBV9; D call uncertain. This CDR3 spans 13 amino acids. V was cut by 0 bases and J by 3 bases, with 6 bases left in between. Germline V gene lookup returns CDR1 SGDLS and CDR2 YYNGEE. This CDR3 is CASSVDHDTEAFF. CDR3 in DNA: TGTGCCAGCAGCGTAGATCATGACACTGAAGCTTTCTTT.

This chain uses TRBV5-4 with TRBJ2-7; perhaps TRBD2 as D (5 bases). Germline CDR1 SGHNT, CDR2 YYREEE (reference sequence). Between the trimmed V and J ends, which lost 0 bases and 1 base, there was a span of 11 bases. The CDR3 runs to 15 residues. The CDR3 sequence: CASSLGLADSYEQYF. The CDR3 nucleotides are TGTGCCAGCAGCTTGGGGCTAGCCGATTCCTACGAGCAGTACTTC.

In regard to this clone: Its ends do not fully match the called genes, so a read error is possible. Distinct nucleotide sequences in the sample also encode this CDR3. This chain links TRBV20-1 with TRBJ1-2; no reliable D call. This CDR3 has 11 residues. Germline-derived CDR1 and CDR2 are DFQATT and SNEGSKA (reference sequence). The CDR3 nucleotides read TGCAGTGCCACAGCACTCTATGGTTACACCTTC. Residues: CSATALYGYTF.

The chain joins TRBV6-5 to TRBJ1-2; 8 nucleotides agree with TRBD1. Trimming cost V 3 bases and J 4 bases; bases outside gene matches: 10. CDR3 length: 16 residues. Germline V lookup: CDR1 MNHEY, CDR2 SVGAGI. CDR3 sequence (DNA): TGTGCCAGCAGTTATCGATCAGGGGGCTCTCCCTATGGCTACACCTTC. Translating gives CASSYRSGGSPYGYTF.

The rearrangement uses TRBV7-2 and TRBJ1-3; D is uncertain. Germline V gives CDR1 SGHTA, CDR2 FQGNSA. The V gene lost 1 base and the J gene lost 2 bases, with 12 bases spanning the gap. This CDR3 comprises 16 residues. The CDR3: CASSLEWTAAGNTIYF. The CDR3 DNA follows: TGTGCCAGCAGCTTAGAGTGGACTGCGGCTGGAAACACCATATATTTT.

V gene TRBV7-9 combines with J gene TRBJ2-5; 14 positions match TRBD2. The end of the DNA is better explained by TRBJ2-7, so the J call may be wrong. The germline gives CDR1 SEHNR, CDR2 FQNEAQ (reference sequence). This CDR3 is 17 amino acids long. This chain's CDR3 is CASSLRGTSGSSYEQYF. DNA of the CDR3: TGTGCCAGCAGCCTACGAGGGACTAGCGGGAGCTCCTACGAGCAGTACTTC.

This sequence joins TRBV7-2 and TRBJ2-4; D might be TRBD2 (6 bases). The CDR3 sequence is 14 residues long. Germline V gene data show CDR1 as SGHTA and CDR2 as FQGNSA. The V end lost 3 bases, the J end lost 8 bases, and 14 bases lay between the germline ends. CDR3 sequence: CASSLGGGRDIQYF. CDR3 coding DNA: TGTGCCAGCAGCTTGGGAGGAGGTCGGGACATTCAGTACTTC.

The rearrangement joins TRBV29-1 to TRBJ2-2, with 8 bases matching TRBD2. CDR3 length: 13 residues. The J segment lost 7 bases and the V segment lost 3 bases, leaving 4 bases of the junction unmatched. Germline values: CDR1 SQVTM, CDR2 ANQGSEA. This CDR3 is CSVEGLVLGELFF. CDR3 coding DNA: TGCAGCGTTGAGGGACTAGTCCTCGGGGAGCTGTTTTTT.

The V call is TRBV6-6, the J call TRBJ2-3, with 13 bases aligning to TRBD2. This CDR3 comprises 16 residues. Germline CDR1 reads MNHNY; CDR2 reads SVGAGI (reference sequence). With 2 bases clipped from V and 5 bases from J, the junction kept 4 bases outside the gene matches. CDR3 amino acids: CASSYGTSGIIDTQYF. DNA for the CDR3: TGTGCCAGCAGTTACGGGACTAGCGGGATTATAGATACGCAGTATTTT.

The chain uses TRBV6-5 and TRBJ1-1, with a possible D match to TRBD1 (5 bases). The CDR3 runs to 15 residues. Trimming removed 6 bases at V and 1 base at J, with 15 bases between. The germline V gene encodes CDR1 MNHEY and CDR2 SVGAGI. CDR3 nucleotides: TGTGCCAGCAGCCATCATCAGGGTACGAACACTGAAGCTTTCTTT. Its translation is CASSHHQGTNTEAFF.

This chain links TRBV5-1 with TRBJ2-5; D is perhaps TRBD2 (5 bases). V lost 0 bases and J lost 5, with 8 bases in between. In germline, CDR1 is SGHRS, CDR2 YFSETQ. The CDR3 runs 13 residues. The CDR3: CASSLEAVETQYF. In DNA, the CDR3 is TGCGCCAGCAGCTTGGAAGCGGTTGAGACCCAGTACTTC.

The V and J genes are TRBV4-1 and TRBJ2-1, with 8 bases matching TRBD2. The germline gives CDR1 MGHRA, CDR2 YSYEKL. This CDR3 has 16 amino acids. Germline trimming cut 0 bases from V and 0 bases from J; bases unmatched to any gene: 1. CDR3 bases: TGCGCCAGCAGCCAAGATCGGGGGGGCTCCTACAATGAGCAGTTCTTC. Translated, it gives CASSQDRGGSYNEQFF.